This T cell receptor (beta chain) was profiled in a study of T cell responses to AZD1222 COVID-19 vaccine. Regarding the study as a whole: Donors skewed white British and female; clonal diversity was possibly underestimated. With two AZD1222 doses given, Spike-specific TCR breadth and depth both rose. Reportedly, close to half of spike-specific TCRs are directed against unmutated variant regions. AZD1222 recipients seropositive at baseline numbered only six or seven.

TCRdb's copy holds only in-frame clones and misses some; the assay was immunoSEQ multiplex PCR. This table has about 180,000 clones, 94% appearing once. As to this clone: Its antigen is not identified.

CDR1 and CDR2 from the germline V gene are MRHNA and SNTAGT. The CDR3 consists of 12 residues. Deletions cut 2 bases from V and 9 bases from J, with 8 bases between. The chain combines TRBV6-4 with TRBJ2-4; D is uncertain. This receptor was identified in an adult who received the AZD1222 COVID-19 vaccine. The sample was peripheral blood, taken 28 days after the second AZD1222 dose. Written as DNA, the CDR3 is TGTGCCAGCAGTGACCTTGAAGGCATTCAGTACTTC. Its translation is CASSDLEGIQYF.